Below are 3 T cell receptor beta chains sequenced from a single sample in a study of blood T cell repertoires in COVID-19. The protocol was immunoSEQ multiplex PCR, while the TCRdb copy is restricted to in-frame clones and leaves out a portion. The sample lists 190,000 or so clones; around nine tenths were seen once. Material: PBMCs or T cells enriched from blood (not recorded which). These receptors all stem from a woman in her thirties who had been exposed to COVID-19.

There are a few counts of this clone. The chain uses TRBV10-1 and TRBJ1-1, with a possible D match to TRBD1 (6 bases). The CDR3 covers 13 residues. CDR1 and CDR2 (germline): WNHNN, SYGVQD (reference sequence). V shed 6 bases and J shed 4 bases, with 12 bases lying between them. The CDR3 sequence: CASSQGPGTEAFF. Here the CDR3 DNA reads TGCGCCAGCAGCCAGGGGCCGGGCACTGAAGCTTTCTTT.

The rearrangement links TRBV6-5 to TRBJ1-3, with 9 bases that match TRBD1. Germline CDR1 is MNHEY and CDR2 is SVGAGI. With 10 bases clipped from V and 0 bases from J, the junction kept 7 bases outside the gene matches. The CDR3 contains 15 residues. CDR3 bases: TGTGCCACAGGGACAGGGATTTTCTCTGGAAACACCATATATTTT. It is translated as CATGTGIFSGNTIYF.

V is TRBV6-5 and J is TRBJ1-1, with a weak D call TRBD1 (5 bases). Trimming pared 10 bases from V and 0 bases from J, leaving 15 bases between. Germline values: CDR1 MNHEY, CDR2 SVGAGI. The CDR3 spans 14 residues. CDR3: CATQGQAMNTEAFF. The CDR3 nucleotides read TGTGCCACCCAAGGACAAGCTATGAACACTGAAGCTTTCTTT.